A selection of T cell receptor beta chains follows, all from one sample in a study of cytomegalovirus exposure and HLA in healthy donors. Here immunoSEQ multiplex PCR was the method, and the copy in TCRdb shows in-frame clones only, minus some. Of about 140,000 clones in the sample, roughly three quarters were seen once. Sequences were obtained from PBMCs. The receptor source for this set is a woman aged 45 to 65 in good health and CMV-seronegative. CDR3s include the opening cysteine and the closing phenylalanine or tryptophan. The D gene is left open where the match is weak. Size is stated for part of the rows, as once, few or many counts, or as a class when the clone is expanded.

d_call j_call clone_size v_call cdr3_nt cdr3_aa
TRBD2 TRBJ2-5 - TRBV5-1 TGCGCCAGCCGGTCCCCTAGCGGGTCGCAAGAGACCCAGTACTTC CASRSPSGSQETQYF
- TRBJ1-4 - TRBV15 TGTGCCACCAGATCGGTGAATGAAAAACTGTTTTTT CATRSVNEKLFF
- TRBJ2-3 - TRBV2 TGTGCCAGCAGTCGGGAAGGAACAGATACGCAGTATTTT CASSREGTDTQYF
- TRBJ1-2 once TRBV6-6 TGTGCCAGCAGTTACTCGGGGAGGAGGTATGGCTACACCTTC CASSYSGRRYGYTF
TRBD1 TRBJ1-1 - TRBV5-1 TGCGCCAGCAGCTTGGACCACCGGGACAGGGGGCAAGCTTTCTTT CASSLDHRDRGQAFF
TRBD1 TRBJ1-4 few TRBV25-1 TGTGCCAGCAAACCGGGACAGTCTGAAAAACTGTTTTTT CASKPGQSEKLFF
TRBD1 TRBJ2-6 - TRBV7-6 TGTGCCAGCGCGGACAGGGCTGGGGCCAACGTCCTGACTTTC CASADRAGANVLTF
- TRBJ2-7 - TRBV21-1 TGTGCCAGCAGCAAAGGGGGACACCCCCGGACCTATTCCTACGAGCAGTACTTC CASSKGGHPRTYSYEQYF
- TRBJ1-6 - TRBV19 TGTGCCAGTAGTATTTCACAGGACTATAATTCACCCCTCCACTTT CASSISQDYNSPLHF
- TRBJ1-2 - TRBV6-1 TGTGCCAGCAGTGAAGCGTCAGGGCATTCGGGCTATGGCTACACCTTC CASSEASGHSGYGYTF
TRBD2 TRBJ2-3 - TRBV19 TGTGCCAGTAGTATATCTAGCGGGGGGCCTAGCACAGATACGCAGTATTTT CASSISSGGPSTDTQYF
- TRBJ2-2 - TRBV7-2 TGTGCCAGCAGCTTGCGACTCACCGGGGAGCTGTTTTTT CASSLRLTGELFF
- TRBJ2-5 few TRBV7-6 TGTGCCAGCAGCTTTCGTCAAGAGACCCAGTACTTC CASSFRQETQYF
- TRBJ1-6 - TRBV5-6 TGTGCCAGCAGTCGGGGCTCCTATAATTCACCCCTCCACTTT CASSRGSYNSPLHF
TRBD1 TRBJ2-1 - TRBV2 TGTGCCAGCGGGACAGAAACCTACAATGAGCAGTTCTTC CASGTETYNEQFF
TRBD2 TRBJ2-1 - TRBV4-3 TGCGCCAGCAGCCAAGGAGGGGAGCGGGGGGGAGATGAGCAGTTCTTC CASSQGGERGGDEQFF
- TRBJ2-3 - TRBV7-9 TGTGCCAGCAGCTCACAGGGACCCACGACAGATACGCAGTATTTT CASSSQGPTTDTQYF
TRBD2 TRBJ2-3 - TRBV11-2 TGTGCCAGCAGCTTAGAGCGGGGGAGCTCAGATACGCAGTATTTT CASSLERGSSDTQYF
- TRBJ1-4 - TRBV2 TGTGCCAGCAGTGATAGGAGAGATGAAAAACTGTTTTTT CASSDRRDEKLFF
TRBD2 TRBJ2-2 - TRBV6-5 TGCGCCAGCAGTTACCGTACTAGCGGGGGGGAGCTGTTTTTT CASSYRTSGGELFF
- TRBJ1-3 few TRBV14 TGTGCCAGCAGCCAAGGGGGGCAGATACACTCTGGAAACACCATATATTTT CASSQGGQIHSGNTIYF
TRBD1 TRBJ2-1 - TRBV4-1 TGCGCCAGCAGCCAAGAACCCACAGGGGCCGATGAGCAGTTCTTC CASSQEPTGADEQFF
TRBD1 TRBJ1-3 few TRBV4-2 TGTGCCAGCAGCCACCTCGGACAGGAGTCTGGAAACACCATATATTTT CASSHLGQESGNTIYF
- TRBJ1-1 - TRBV2 TGTGCCAGCAGGGCAGGGGTGGGGTACACTGAAGCTTTCTTT CASRAGVGYTEAFF
TRBD2 TRBJ2-7 - TRBV7-9 TGTGCCAGCAGCTTCCTGGCGGGGGGGTACGAGCAGTACTTC CASSFLAGGYEQYF
- TRBJ2-7 few TRBV25-1 TGTGCCAGCAGTGACACCGGGATCACCTACGAGCAGTACTTC CASSDTGITYEQYF
- TRBJ1-5 - TRBV29-1 TGCAGCGCAACACAAGGAGGCGGCAATCAGCCCCAGCATTTT CSATQGGGNQPQHF
TRBD1 TRBJ1-2 - TRBV2 TGTGCCGGTCGGGAGGACAGGGGGAGCTATGGCTACACCTTC CAGREDRGSYGYTF
- TRBJ2-3 - TRBV19 TGTGCCAGTAGTATAGGTTTTGGCGGGACCACAGATACGCAGTATTTT CASSIGFGGTTDTQYF
TRBD2 TRBJ2-5 - TRBV5-1 TGTGCCAGCAGCTTGGTGCTAGCGGGGAGACAAGAGACCCAGTACTTC CASSLVLAGRQETQYF
- TRBJ2-4 - TRBV5-1 TGCGCCAGCAGCTTTTCCATCCCGGGACAAAGGTCATTGTTGGGGATTCAGTACTTC CASSFSIPGQRSLLGIQYF
- TRBJ2-7 once TRBV7-9 TGTGCCAGCAGCTTTCTAGGTCCCACCTCCTACGAGCAGTACTTC CASSFLGPTSYEQYF
- TRBJ2-7 - TRBV5-1 TGCGCCAGCAGCCGACTCGACACCGCGGGGGAGCAGTACTTC CASSRLDTAGEQYF
- TRBJ2-7 - TRBV19 TGTGCCAGTAGCTCGGTCGGGGGTCGGTACGAGCAGTACTTC CASSSVGGRYEQYF
- TRBJ2-3 - TRBV9 TGTGCCAGCAGTCGGGGCAGGGGTACAGATACGCAGTATTTT CASSRGRGTDTQYF
TRBD2 TRBJ2-7 - TRBV7-2 TGTGCCAGCAGCCAAGGGACTAGCGGGGCACTCTCCTTTTACGAGCAGTACTTC CASSQGTSGALSFYEQYF
TRBD1 TRBJ2-7 - TRBV5-5 TGTGCCAGCAGCGTCAGGGGGACCTCCTACGAGCAGTACTTC CASSVRGTSYEQYF
- TRBJ2-7 once TRBV21-1 TGTGCCAGCAGCCATCGGGACAGGAGCTACGAGCAGTACTTC CASSHRDRSYEQYF
- TRBJ1-2 - TRBV4-1 TGCGCCAGCAGCCAAGGGACAGAAACTAACTATGGCTACACCTTC CASSQGTETNYGYTF
- TRBJ2-7 - TRBV5-4 TGTGCCAGCAGCTTGCGGCCTAGCGTCTACGAGCAGTACTTC CASSLRPSVYEQYF
- TRBJ1-1 - TRBV5-8 TGTGCCAGCAGCCACATACAAAATACCCACCGAGACAGAGTTGAAGCTTTCTTT CASSHIQNTHRDRVEAFF
TRBD1 TRBJ2-1 - TRBV4-2 TGTGCCAGCAGCCAAGAGGGGGGACAGGTGGGCATCAATGAGCAGTTCTTC CASSQEGGQVGINEQFF
- TRBJ1-1 - TRBV18 TGTGCCGGCTCAAAGAGATCGGGTGAACGGGACACTGAAGCTTTCTTT CAGSKRSGERDTEAFF
TRBD1 TRBJ1-2 once TRBV15 TGTGCCACCAGCAAGGACAGGGGGGCAAACTATGGCTACACCTTC CATSKDRGANYGYTF
- TRBJ1-6 few TRBV6-6 TGTGCCAGCAGCGCTAACGCGGTAAATAATTCACCCCTCCACTTT CASSANAVNNSPLHF
- TRBJ1-2 - TRBV23-1 TGCGCCAGCAGTCACCCGTCCGGCTACACCTTC CASSHPSGYTF
- TRBJ2-7 - TRBV30 TGTGCCTGGAGTCGTTCCGGGGGACAGTCCTACGAGCAGTACTTC CAWSRSGGQSYEQYF
- TRBJ1-5 - TRBV7-8 TGTGCCAGCAGCCCCTACCCGGGAGGAGGCAATCAGCCCCAGCATTTT CASSPYPGGGNQPQHF
- TRBJ2-2 few TRBV15 TGTGCCACCAGCACAAAGATCCTGAGTGCAGGGGAGCTGTTTTTT CATSTKILSAGELFF
TRBD2 TRBJ2-3 - TRBV7-2 TGTGCCAGCAGCTTAGTACTAGCGGGGGGGTCGGATACGCAGTATTTT CASSLVLAGGSDTQYF
TRBD1 TRBJ1-4 - TRBV5-4 TGTGCCAGCAGCCCTACCGGGACAGGGGTTGGGCGGGAAAAACTGTTTTTT CASSPTGTGVGREKLFF
- TRBJ2-2 - TRBV9 TGTGCCAGCAGCCCGAAAAGGAGCCCGGCCGGGGAGCTGTTTTTT CASSPKRSPAGELFF
TRBD2 TRBJ2-1 - TRBV27 TGTGCCAGCAGTTTAGTGGGACTAAGCAACTACAATGAGCAGTTCTTC CASSLVGLSNYNEQFF